This section outlines one T cell receptor (beta chain) sequence together with its context. The source of the sample is a study of blood T cell repertoires in COVID-19. As for the study in general: PBMCs, B-cell-depleted T cells, or T cells provided the cDNA or gDNA that made up the material.

Germline lookup yields CDR1 SGHNT and CDR2 YENEEA. Trimming at V came to 1 base and at J to 7 bases, leaving 5 bases not matched to a gene. The CDR3 sequence is 14 residues long. Assay: immunoSEQ multiplex PCR; the TCRdb copy retains only in-frame clones and omits some. The sample includes over 150,000 clones, around 87% of them seen just once. The chain recombines TRBV11-3 with TRBJ1-2, with 8 bases matching TRBD1. The receptor's source is a man aged 55 to 70 with COVID-19, enrolled during active disease. The sample taken for sequencing was peripheral blood. The CDR3 sequence is CASSLAQGAGGYTF. The CDR3 DNA reads as TGTGCCAGCAGCTTAGCGCAGGGGGCTGGTGGCTACACCTTC.